Listed here are 8 T cell receptor beta chains from one sample, sequenced in a study of cytomegalovirus exposure and HLA in healthy donors. The PCR employed 60 Vbeta primers together with 13 Jbeta primers. Produced via immunoSEQ multiplex PCR; TCRdb's table is partial and in-frame only. This sample carries roughly 130,000 clones, roughly three fifths of them seen once, and the ten largest clones take over 5%. Sequenced: PBMCs. The receptors stem from a woman aged 55-70 years in good health and CMV-seronegative.

V and J are TRBV7-2 and TRBJ2-5; 7 nucleotides match TRBD2. CDR1 and CDR2 from the germline V gene are SGHTA and FQGNSA. This CDR3 region has 17 residues. The trim removed 0 bases at V and 5 bases at J, leaving 12 bases unmatched. The CDR3 nucleotides read TGTGCCAGCAGCTTAGCTCCAGGACTAGTTGGGCGCGAGACCCAGTACTTC. As protein: CASSLAPGLVGRETQYF. Together with reference TRBV7-2 and TRBJ2-5, the CDR3 gives the full variable domain: GAGVSQSPSNKVTEKGKDVELRCDPISGHTALYWYRQSLGQGLEFLIYFQGNSAPDKSGLPSDRFSAERTGGSVSTLTIQRTQQEDSAVYLCASSLAPGLVGRETQYFGPGTRLLVL.

This clone was observed once. CDR3 sequence (DNA): TGCAGCGTTGGGATGGGGGACAGGGGGACCGAAGCTTTCTTT. It specifies CSVGMGDRGTEAFF. V usage is TRBV29-1 and J usage is TRBJ1-1, with TRBD1 matching 11 bases. There are 14 residues in the CDR3. J lost 8 bases, V lost 4 bases, and 9 bases had no gene match. Germline V gene sequence: CDR1 SQVTM, CDR2 ANQGSEA.

V usage is TRBV5-4 and J usage is TRBJ2-3, with TRBD1 matching 9 bases. With V trimmed by 4 bases and J by 3 bases, 9 bases remained unmatched. The germline gives CDR1 SGHNT, CDR2 YYREEE (reference sequence). This CDR3 is 16 amino acids long. The CDR3 loop is CASSTPGQGVTDTQYF. The DNA of the CDR3 is TGTGCCAGCAGCACACCGGGACAGGGTGTGACAGATACGCAGTATTTT. Full variable domain (remainder filled in from reference TRBV5-4 and TRBJ2-3): ETGVTQSPTHLIKTRGQQVTLRCSSQSGHNTVSWYQQALGQGPQFIFQYYREEENGRGNFPPRFSGLQFPNYSSELNVNALELDDSALYLCASSTPGQGVTDTQYFGPGTRLTVL.

This clone was seen a few times. The J gene is TRBJ1-2, the V gene TRBV5-6; D unclear. From germline, CDR1 is SGHDT and CDR2 YYEEEE. Trimming left V 1 base short and J 2 bases short, with 9 bases between. CDR3 length: 14 amino acids. CDR3 loop: CASSLIGNNYGYTF. The CDR3 region has the DNA TGTGCCAGCAGCTTGATCGGGAACAACTATGGCTACACCTTC.

This chain connects TRBV27 to TRBJ1-4, with D perhaps TRBD1 (6 bases). The CDR3 covers 13 residues. CDR1 MNHEY and CDR2 SMNVEV come from the germline V gene (reference sequence). V lost 8 bases, J lost 8 bases, and 15 bases lay in between. In DNA, the CDR3 is TGTGCCAGCGGTGACAGGCGAGGGGAAAAACTGTTTTTT. Translating gives CASGDRRGEKLFF.

This clone occurred once. The chain combines TRBV5-4 with TRBJ1-2, with 11 positions matching TRBD1. The germline V gene encodes CDR1 SGHNT and CDR2 YYREEE (reference sequence). This CDR3 is 15 amino acids long. V lost 6 bases to trimming and J lost 4 bases; unmatched junction nucleotides: 8. DNA of the CDR3: TGTGCCAGCAACGCCGGGACAGGGGGGGGCTATGGCTACACCTTC. Amino acid sequence: CASNAGTGGGYGYTF.

The chain joins TRBV6-5 to TRBJ2-4; no definite D call. The CDR3 contains 15 residues. V lost 4 bases to trimming and J lost 3 bases, with 13 bases between them. Germline CDR1 reads MNHEY; CDR2 reads SVGAGI. CDR3: CASSSRMPGKNIQYF. DNA of the CDR3: TGTGCCAGCAGTTCGCGCATGCCGGGCAAAAACATTCAGTACTTC.

This chain uses TRBV19 with TRBJ1-1; D ambiguous. V was pared by 7 bases and J by 2 bases, with 8 bases between. The CDR3 extends over 12 amino acids. Germline values: CDR1 LNHDA, CDR2 SQIVND (reference sequence). The CDR3 bases are TGTGCCAGTACTAGCATAAACACTGAAGCTTTCTTT. Translation: CASTSINTEAFF.